The 5 T cell receptor beta chains listed next were all sequenced from one sample in a study of memory CD4+ T cells and cytomegalovirus serostatus. Single viable CD3+CD4+CD8-CD45RO+ cells were sorted as the memory CD4+ T cells. TCRdb keeps only in-frame clones here, not all; method: immunoSEQ multiplex PCR. The top ten clones hold 2% to 3% of a sample with over 65,000 clones, roughly 78% of them seen once. The sample was memory CD4+ T cells from blood. Receptors originate from an adult in good health and CMV-seropositive.

V and J are TRBV12-2 and TRBJ2-1. TRBV12-2 is labeled a pseudogene. This CDR3 is 16 amino acids long. In DNA, the CDR3 is TGTGCAAGTCGCTACCATAACCGGGACGACTACAATGAGCAGTTCTTC. Amino acids: CASRYHNRDDYNEQFF.

The V gene is TRBV28, the J gene TRBJ1-3, with a possible D match to TRBD1 (5 bases). The CDR3 runs to 14 residues. V was pared by 6 bases and J by 4 bases, with 13 bases between. CDR1 MDHEN and CDR2 SYDVKM come from the germline V gene. The CDR3 spells CASSWTSAGNTIYF. CDR3 DNA sequence: TGTGCCAGCAGCTGGACAAGCGCGGGAAACACCATATATTTT.

The J gene is TRBJ2-1, the V gene TRBV7-9, with 8 positions matching TRBD2. J gave up 6 bases and V 5 bases, and 6 bases lay outside the gene matches. CDR3 length: 14 residues. Per the germline V gene, CDR1 is SEHNR and CDR2 is FQNEAQ (reference sequence). CDR3 bases: TGTGCCAGCAGCCGACTAGCGCTCTTCAATGAGCAGTTCTTC. Amino acids: CASSRLALFNEQFF.

The V gene is TRBV29-1, the J gene TRBJ2-1; 9 nucleotides agree with TRBD2. Germline V gives CDR1 SQVTM, CDR2 ANQGSEA. The length of the CDR3 is 15 residues. V shed 6 bases and J 5 bases; nucleotides not matched to a gene: 11. The chain's CDR3 is CSVPRGLAGNNEQFF. The CDR3 DNA follows: TGCAGCGTCCCACGGGGTCTAGCGGGGAACAATGAGCAGTTCTTC.

There are a few counts of this clone. V and J are TRBV6-6 and TRBJ1-2; no clear D. Germline loops: CDR1 MNHNY, CDR2 SVGAGI (reference sequence). The V gene lost 2 bases and the J gene lost 4 bases, with 8 bases spanning the gap. CDR3 size: 13 residues. The CDR3 here is CASSYAEAYGYTF. The CDR3 DNA follows: TGTGCCAGCAGTTACGCAGAAGCCTATGGCTACACCTTC.